The 14 T cell receptor beta chains listed next were all sequenced from one sample in a study of T cell changes during pregnancy in multiple sclerosis. This table comes from immunoSEQ multiplex PCR, and its TCRdb copy is limited to in-frame clones, with some not included. The top ten clones hold roughly 1.2% of a sample with more than 65,000 clones, nearly 95% of them seen once. The source material was peripheral blood, sampled in the second trimester of pregnancy. The receptors come from a female donor with multiple sclerosis, enrolled in a pregnancy study.

The chain's CDR3 is CAISEPTGTMNTEAFF. For the CDR3, the DNA is TGTGCCATCAGTGAGCCGACAGGGACAATGAACACTGAAGCTTTCTTT. The chain carries TRBV10-3 and TRBJ1-1; TRBD1 agrees at 7 bases. Germline V CDR1 and CDR2: ENHRY, SYGVKD. CDR3 length: 16 residues. Germline trimming cut 2 bases from V and 0 bases from J; bases unmatched to any gene: 6.

The chain is built from TRBV11-2 and TRBJ1-5; 7 nucleotides match TRBD1. Germline assignment: CDR1 SGHAT and CDR2 FQNNGV. J lost 6 bases, V lost 5 bases, and 4 bases had no gene match. This CDR3 is 13 amino acids long. The CDR3 spells CASSGQGGQPQHF. The DNA of the CDR3 is TGTGCCAGCAGCGGTCAGGGGGGTCAGCCCCAGCATTTT.

The chain combines TRBV5-1 with TRBJ2-7, with D possibly matching TRBD1 (6 bases). Germline V gene sequence: CDR1 SGHRS, CDR2 YFSETQ. The CDR3 spans 15 residues. Trimming left V 4 bases short and J 2 bases short, with 16 bases between. The CDR3 sequence: CASSRETGSPYEQYF. CDR3 DNA: TGCGCCAGCAGCAGAGAAACAGGGTCCCCCTACGAGCAGTACTTC.

The chain carries TRBV6-1 and TRBJ1-5; D possibly corresponds to TRBD1 (6 bases). This CDR3 region has 15 residues. Trimming took 6 bases from V and 3 from J, leaving 15 bases between them. Germline loops: CDR1 MNHNS, CDR2 SASEGT. The CDR3 spells CASRPETGTNQPQHF. The CDR3, as DNA: TGTGCCAGCAGACCGGAGACAGGTACCAATCAGCCCCAGCATTTT.

The chain recombines TRBV19 with TRBJ2-7; 8 bases are shared with TRBD2. Germline-derived CDR1 and CDR2 are LNHDA and SQIVND (reference sequence). The CDR3 is 14 amino acids. V lost 1 base to trimming and J lost 3 bases; unmatched junction nucleotides: 2. In nucleotides, the CDR3 is TGTGCCAGTAGTATAGCTAGCGGGTTCTACGAGCAGTACTTC. This encodes CASSIASGFYEQYF.

V and J are TRBV4-3 and TRBJ2-7; TRBD1 agrees at 10 bases. The V segment lost 1 base and the J segment 3 bases; nucleotides outside the gene matches: 6. Germline CDR1 is LGHNA and CDR2 is YSLEER. The CDR3 length is 16 residues. The CDR3 region has the DNA TGCGCCAGCAGCCAAGCCTTGGGACAGGGGTTCTACGAGCAGTACTTC. It codes for CASSQALGQGFYEQYF.

This sequence joins TRBV11-2 and TRBJ2-7, with 7 bases lining up with TRBD2. The V gene's germline CDR1 is SGHAT and CDR2 FQNNGV. CDR3 length: 16 amino acids. Trimming took 5 bases from V and 2 from J; bases not matched to a gene: 12. The CDR3 here is CASSLGWGRDAYEQYF. For the CDR3, the DNA is TGTGCCAGCAGCCTAGGCTGGGGGAGGGATGCCTACGAGCAGTACTTC.

The chain combines TRBV7-9 with TRBJ2-3, with a possible D match to TRBD1 (5 bases). Germline CDR1 SEHNR, CDR2 FQNEAQ (reference sequence). V lost 4 bases and J 4 bases, leaving 6 bases between the germline ends. This CDR3 region has 12 residues. The CDR3 loop is CASSSRADTQYF. The CDR3 nucleotides read TGTGCCAGCAGCTCCAGGGCAGATACGCAGTATTTT.

The chain uses TRBV28 and TRBJ2-1, with D tentatively TRBD2 (5 bases). Trimming took off 5 bases at V and 4 bases at J, with 24 bases between the two ends. This CDR3 is 18 amino acids long. Per the germline V gene, CDR1 is MDHEN and CDR2 is SYDVKM. The CDR3 loop is CASSTQRRFLGPYNEQFF. The CDR3 DNA reads as TGTGCCAGCAGTACGCAGCGGCGGTTTTTAGGCCCTTACAATGAGCAGTTCTTC.

This rearrangement joins TRBV12-1 to TRBJ1-3; the table's D call TRBD1 went unverified against the DNA. TRBV12-1 is a listed pseudogene. This CDR3 contains 21 residues. CDR3 DNA: TGTGCCAGCAGCTTTGCCTTTGCCGGGACAGTAGGATTCCACTCTGGAAACACCATATATTTT. Its translation: CASSFAFAGTVGFHSGNTIYF.

The chain carries TRBV18 and TRBJ2-1, with 8 bases fitting TRBD2. After removal of 0 bases from V and 11 bases from J, the junction contained 9 bases not matched to a gene. Germline loops: CDR1 KGHSH, CDR2 LQKENI. The CDR3 runs to 15 residues. The CDR3 region is CASSPPTSGGLQQFF. In DNA form, the CDR3 reads TGTGCCAGCTCACCACCTACTAGCGGAGGATTGCAGCAGTTCTTC.

The V gene is TRBV7-9, the J gene TRBJ1-2; D is undetermined. The CDR3 extends over 12 amino acids. Trimming left V 11 bases short and J 8 bases short, with 18 bases between. Germline V gene sequence: CDR1 SEHNR, CDR2 FQNEAQ (reference sequence). The CDR3 coding sequence is TGTGCCGGAAAGTTGAATCTAGGAGGCTACACCTTC. Translated, it gives CAGKLNLGGYTF.

J is TRBJ2-3 and V is TRBV11-1; TRBD2 matches at 11 bases. Germline trimming cut 3 bases from V and 0 bases from J; bases unmatched to any gene: 8. From germline, CDR1 is SGHAT and CDR2 FQDESV (reference sequence). The CDR3 consists of 18 residues. CDR3: CASSFRLAGSSSTDTQYF. The CDR3 bases are TGTGCCAGCAGCTTCCGACTAGCGGGAAGCTCTAGCACAGATACGCAGTATTTT.

The gene calls are TRBV10-2 and TRBJ2-7; 7 bases map to TRBD1. Germline-derived CDR1 and CDR2 are WSHSY and SAAADI. CDR3 length equals 14 residues. With V trimmed by 1 base and J by 4 bases, 4 bases remained unmatched. This chain's CDR3 is CASSELGQPYEQYF. DNA for the CDR3: TGCGCCAGCAGTGAGTTGGGACAGCCATACGAGCAGTACTTC.